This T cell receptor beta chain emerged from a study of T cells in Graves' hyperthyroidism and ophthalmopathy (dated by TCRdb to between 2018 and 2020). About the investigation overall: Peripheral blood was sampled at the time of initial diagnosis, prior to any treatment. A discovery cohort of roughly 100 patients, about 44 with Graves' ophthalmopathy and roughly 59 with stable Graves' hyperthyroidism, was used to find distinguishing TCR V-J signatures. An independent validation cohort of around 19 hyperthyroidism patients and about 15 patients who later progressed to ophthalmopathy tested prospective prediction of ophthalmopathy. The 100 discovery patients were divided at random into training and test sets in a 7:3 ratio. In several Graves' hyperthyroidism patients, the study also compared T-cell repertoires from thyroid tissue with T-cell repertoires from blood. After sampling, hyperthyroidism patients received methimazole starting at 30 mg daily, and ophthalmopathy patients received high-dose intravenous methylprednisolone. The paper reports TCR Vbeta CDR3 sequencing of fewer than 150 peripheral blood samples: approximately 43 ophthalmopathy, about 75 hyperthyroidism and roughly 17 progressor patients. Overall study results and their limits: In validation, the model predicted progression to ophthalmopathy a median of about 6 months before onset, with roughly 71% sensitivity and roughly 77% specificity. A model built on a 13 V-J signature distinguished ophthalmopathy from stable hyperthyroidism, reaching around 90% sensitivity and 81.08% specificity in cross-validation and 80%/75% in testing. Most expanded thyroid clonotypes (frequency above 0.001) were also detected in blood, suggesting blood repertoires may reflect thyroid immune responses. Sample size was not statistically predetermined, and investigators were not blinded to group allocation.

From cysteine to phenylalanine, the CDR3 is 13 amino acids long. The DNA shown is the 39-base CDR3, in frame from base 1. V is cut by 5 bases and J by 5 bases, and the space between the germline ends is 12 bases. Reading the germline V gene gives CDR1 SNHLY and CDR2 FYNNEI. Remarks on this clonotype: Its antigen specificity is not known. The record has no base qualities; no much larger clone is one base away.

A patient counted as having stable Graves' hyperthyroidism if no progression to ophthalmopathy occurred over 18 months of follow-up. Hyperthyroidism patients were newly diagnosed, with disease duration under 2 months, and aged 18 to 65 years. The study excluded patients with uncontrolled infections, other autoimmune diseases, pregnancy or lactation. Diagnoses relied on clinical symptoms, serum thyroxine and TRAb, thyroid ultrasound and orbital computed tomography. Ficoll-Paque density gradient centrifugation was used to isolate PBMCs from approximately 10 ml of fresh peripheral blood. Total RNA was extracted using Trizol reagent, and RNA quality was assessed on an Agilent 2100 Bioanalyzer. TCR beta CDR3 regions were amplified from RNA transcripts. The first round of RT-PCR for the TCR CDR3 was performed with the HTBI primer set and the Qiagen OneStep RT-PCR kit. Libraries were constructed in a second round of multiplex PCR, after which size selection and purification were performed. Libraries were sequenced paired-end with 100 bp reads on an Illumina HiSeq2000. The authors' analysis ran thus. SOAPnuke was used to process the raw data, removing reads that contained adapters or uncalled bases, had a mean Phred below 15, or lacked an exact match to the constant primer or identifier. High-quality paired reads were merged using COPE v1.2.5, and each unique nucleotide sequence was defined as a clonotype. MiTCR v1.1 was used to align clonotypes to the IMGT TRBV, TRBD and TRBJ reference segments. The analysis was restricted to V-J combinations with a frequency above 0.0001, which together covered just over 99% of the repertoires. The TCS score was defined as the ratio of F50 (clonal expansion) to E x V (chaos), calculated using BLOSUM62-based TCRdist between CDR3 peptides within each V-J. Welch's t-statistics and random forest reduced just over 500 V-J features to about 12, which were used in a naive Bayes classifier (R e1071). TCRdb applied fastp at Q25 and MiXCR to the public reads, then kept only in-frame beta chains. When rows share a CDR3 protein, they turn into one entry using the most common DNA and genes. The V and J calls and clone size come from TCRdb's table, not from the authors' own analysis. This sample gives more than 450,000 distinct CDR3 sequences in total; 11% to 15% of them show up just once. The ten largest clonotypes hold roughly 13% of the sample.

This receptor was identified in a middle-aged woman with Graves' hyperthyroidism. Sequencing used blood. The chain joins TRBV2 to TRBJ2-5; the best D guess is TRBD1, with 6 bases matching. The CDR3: CASSYRDSETQYF. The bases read TGTGCCAGCAGTTACAGGGATAGTGAGACCCAGTACTTC.